The 6 T cell receptor beta chains below come from one sample, sequenced in a study of T-cell memory formation after mild COVID-19 (dated by TCRdb to the early 2020s). Library preparation employed 5' RACE. The reads were generated on an Illumina NovaSeq 6000. The public reads were reanalyzed by TCRdb: fastp trimming at Q25, MiXCR alignment, in-frame beta chains only. When rows share a CDR3 protein, they turn into one entry using the most common DNA and genes. Recorded for this sample are about 150,000 distinct CDR3 sequences; 20% to 25% of them occurred a single time. Roughly a quarter of the sample belongs to the ten largest clones. Sequencing used PBMCs or a T cell subset sorted from them (not recorded which). These receptors all stem from an adult woman who had mild COVID-19 (a few samples of this study predate the infection). The sample titles of this study are shuffled in the database, so cell type and time point are left out; the donor was told from shared clones.

V gene TRBV29-1 combines with J gene TRBJ1-1; no clear D. This CDR3 comprises 10 residues. CDR1 is SQVTM, CDR2 ANQGSEA, per germline. V gave up 6 bases and J gave up 7 bases, with 9 bases separating them. The CDR3 region has the DNA TGCAGCGTATGGGAGGTTGAAGCTTTCTTT. Amino acid sequence: CSVWEVEAFF.

The chain links TRBV9 to TRBJ2-3; perhaps TRBD2 as D (5 bases). V was clipped by 1 base and J by 4 bases, with 13 bases between them. The CDR3 consists of 15 residues. The germline gives CDR1 SGDLS, CDR2 YYNGEE. The CDR3 loop is CASSVSRRSADTQYF. DNA for the CDR3: TGTGCCAGCAGCGTAAGCAGGAGGTCCGCAGATACGCAGTATTTT.

The J gene is TRBJ2-1, the V gene TRBV11-3; 14 bases are a match to TRBD2. V was pared by 0 bases and J by 7 bases, with 11 bases of the junction left unmatched. CDR1 SGHNT and CDR2 YENEEA come from the germline V gene. The CDR3 has 19 amino acids. The CDR3 DNA follows: TGTGCCAGCAGCTTAGATCCCCCACTGACTAGCGGGAGGGATAATGAGCAGTTCTTC. Protein sequence: CASSLDPPLTSGRDNEQFF.

The rearrangement uses TRBV7-9 and TRBJ2-2; TRBD1 matches at 9 bases. The CDR3 is 14 amino acids. V was pared by 5 bases and J by 7 bases, with 5 bases of the junction left unmatched. The germline gives CDR1 SEHNR, CDR2 FQNEAQ (reference sequence). CDR3 DNA sequence: TGTGCCAGCAGCCGGACAGGGGATGGCGGGGAGCTGTTTTTT. Translating gives CASSRTGDGGELFF.

This chain joins TRBV5-1 and TRBJ2-5; D gene unclear. V shed 1 base and J shed 5 bases, with 12 bases lying between them. The CDR3 covers 14 residues. Looked up from germline, CDR1 is SGHRS and CDR2 is YFSETQ. As DNA, the CDR3 is TGCGCCAGCAGCTTGAGCGAGGATCAGGAGACCCAGTACTTC. This gives the protein CASSLSEDQETQYF.

This clonotype turned up a few times. For the CDR3, the DNA is TGTGCCAGCACCTCCCTGGGAGATACGCAGTATTTT. It codes for CASTSLGDTQYF. The chain couples TRBV6-2 or TRBV6-3 to TRBJ2-3; D unresolved. The CDR3 has 12 residues. V lost 7 bases and J lost 5, with 10 bases in between. Looked up from germline, CDR1 is MNHEY and CDR2 is SVGEGT.